The 11 T cell receptor beta chains reported below all come from one sample, sequenced in a study of molecular identifiers for immune sequencing clone quantification. MiXCR, run by TCRdb on the PCR reads, gives a single entry per CDR3 protein. The repertoire holds approximately 670,000 distinct CDR3 sequences, with about 20% as singletons. Material for sequencing was naive CD8+ T cells from blood, with Jurkat cell RNA spiked in. Subset reported: FACS-sorted CD8+CD4-CCR7+CD45RA+ naive T cells. The receptor set was obtained from a human donor in good health. Some libraries in this study had Jurkat cell RNA spiked in.

V gene TRBV24-1 combines with J gene TRBJ2-3, with 8 positions matching TRBD1. V trimming: 3 bases; J trimming: 1 base; junction bases outside the gene matches: 8. The germline gives CDR1 KGHDR, CDR2 SFDVKD. The CDR3 consists of 17 residues. The CDR3 protein is CATSDGRQGIGTDTQYF. The CDR3 coding sequence is TGTGCCACCAGTGATGGCCGACAGGGGATAGGCACAGATACGCAGTATTTT.

This clonotype has just a few counts. The genes are TRBV13 and TRBJ2-5; D is uncertain. CDR3 length: 14 residues. With 0 bases removed from V and 6 bases from J, the gap between germline ends came to 11 bases. Germline V lookup: CDR1 PRHDT, CDR2 FYEKMQ (reference sequence). The CDR3 bases are TGTGCCAGCAGCTTAGGTTCAGGAAGTCAGACCCAGTACTTC. It specifies CASSLGSGSQTQYF.

V is TRBV5-3 and J is TRBJ1-2; D remains unclear. TRBV5-3 is placed among ORFs of uncertain function. Trimming took off 8 bases at V and 4 bases at J, with 15 bases between the two ends. This CDR3 is 13 amino acids long. CDR3 DNA: TGTGCCAGCAGACACGCGGAGGTCTATGGCTACACCTTC. Its translation is CASRHAEVYGYTF.

The sample holds many counts of this clonotype. The chain uses TRBV29-1 and TRBJ2-7; TRBD1 agrees at 7 bases. Trimming took 0 bases from V and 2 from J; bases not matched to a gene: 7. Germline V gene lookup returns CDR1 SQVTM and CDR2 ANQGSEA. This CDR3 comprises 15 residues. CDR3 region: CSVEDSGTETYEQYF. The CDR3 DNA sequence: TGCAGCGTTGAAGATAGTGGGACAGAGACCTACGAGCAGTACTTC.

About this clonotype itself: A read error may be the cause here, since a much bigger clone is one base away. The chain combines TRBV7-9 with TRBJ1-1; 8 bases align to TRBD1. This CDR3 is built from 15 residues. Germline lookup yields CDR1 SEHNR and CDR2 FQNEAQ (reference sequence). V was pared by 5 bases and J by 6 bases, with 11 bases of the junction left unmatched. The CDR3 reads CASSPWTGRRAEAFF. The CDR3 DNA reads TGTGCCAGCAGCCCTTGGACAGGGAGGAGGGCTGAAGCTTTCTTT.

This clonotype was seen many times. This sequence joins TRBV9 and TRBJ2-1; perhaps TRBD2 as D (6 bases). Germline loops: CDR1 SGDLS, CDR2 YYNGEE. With 1 base removed from V and 1 base from J, the gap between germline ends came to 18 bases. This CDR3 spans 18 amino acids. The CDR3 reads CASSVFLTGEGSYNEQFF. CDR3 in DNA: TGTGCCAGCAGCGTATTTTTGACGGGAGAAGGGTCCTACAATGAGCAGTTCTTC.

This clonotype was picked up many times. This chain connects TRBV7-3 to TRBJ2-6; 8 nucleotides match TRBD2. The trim removed 4 bases at V and 0 bases at J, leaving 11 bases unmatched. CDR1 is SGHTA and CDR2 is FQGTGA in the germline V gene. The CDR3 covers 19 residues. The CDR3 DNA is TGTGCCAGCAGCTCCGTCGGGGGGGGATTGAGCTCTGGGGCCAACGTCCTGACTTTC. Translation gives CASSSVGGGLSSGANVLTF.

This clonotype was picked up many times. DNA for the CDR3: TGTGCCAGCAGCCCTCAGGGAGATTGGGAGGAAGAGACCCAGTACTTC. Protein sequence: CASSPQGDWEEETQYF. The J gene is TRBJ2-5, the V gene TRBV6-5; tentatively, D is TRBD2 (6 bases). Germline CDR1 reads MNHEY; CDR2 reads SVGAGI. V lost 6 bases and J 3 bases, leaving 20 bases between the germline ends. The CDR3 contains 16 residues.

The chain links TRBV9 to TRBJ2-3; 9 nucleotides line up with TRBD2. V trimming: 0 bases; J trimming: 5 bases; junction bases outside the gene matches: 10. The CDR3 extends over 17 amino acids. Germline values: CDR1 SGDLS, CDR2 YYNGEE. The CDR3 is CASSVAVREGLGDTQYF. The CDR3 nucleotides are TGTGCCAGCAGCGTAGCCGTGCGGGAGGGCCTAGGAGATACGCAGTATTTT. Drawing the rest from reference TRBV9 and TRBJ2-3, the complete variable domain is DSGVTQTPKHLITATGQRVTLRCSPRSGDLSVYWYQQSLDQGLQFLIQYYNGEERAKGNILERFSAQQFPDLHSELNLSSLELGDSALYFCASSVAVREGLGDTQYFGPGTRLTVL.

This clonotype was found many times. CDR3 coding DNA: TGCAGTGCTAGAGATCCAGCGGGAATCTACGAGCAGTACTTC. It codes for CSARDPAGIYEQYF. The chain links TRBV20-1 to TRBJ2-7, with 7 nucleotides matching TRBD2. J lost 3 bases, V lost 0 bases, and 5 bases had no gene match. The CDR3 runs 14 residues. Germline V gene data show CDR1 as DFQATT and CDR2 as SNEGSKA (reference sequence).

The V gene is TRBV30, the J gene TRBJ2-1; D is possibly TRBD1 (6 bases). Deletions cut 0 bases from V and 3 bases from J, with 12 bases between. This CDR3 comprises 15 residues. Germline CDR1 is GTSNPN and CDR2 is SVGIG (reference sequence). The CDR3 DNA reads as TGTGCCTGGAGTGTACGAGGACAGAGCTACAATGAGCAGTTCTTC. It translates to CAWSVRGQSYNEQFF.